The 30 T cell receptor beta chains in this list originate from one sample, sequenced in a study of breast tumors, draining lymph nodes, adjacent tissues. TCRdb called the multiplex PCR reads again in MiXCR, with one record for every CDR3 protein. The sample lists 55,000 to 75,000 distinct CDR3 sequences; less than 45% were seen once. Input material: breast tumor tissue. The receptors come from a female donor with breast cancer. Some clones in this sample may be carry-over from other donors' samples.

This clonotype showed up many times. The chain uses TRBV19 and TRBJ2-1, with D tentatively TRBD1 (6 bases). V shed 4 bases and J shed 0 bases, with 13 bases lying between them. The germline CDR1 and CDR2 sequences are LNHDA and SQIVND (reference sequence). The length of the CDR3 is 16 residues. The CDR3 DNA sequence: TGTGCCAGTAGTACGCTAGGACAGTACTCCTACAATGAGCAGTTCTTC. Amino acids: CASSTLGQYSYNEQFF.

The table lists this clonotype with many counts. This chain joins TRBV5-5 and TRBJ2-1, with D maybe TRBD2 (6 bases). With 2 bases removed from V and 0 bases from J, the gap between germline ends came to 6 bases. From germline, CDR1 is SGHKS and CDR2 YYEKEE (reference sequence). The length of the CDR3 is 14 residues. The DNA of the CDR3 is TGTGCCAGCAGCTTCGGGGGCTCCTACAATGAGCAGTTCTTC. Its protein product is CASSFGGSYNEQFF.

This clonotype was observed a handful of times. This clone may be a read error of a much larger clone one base away. The chain uses TRBV7-8 and TRBJ2-7; 7 bases map to TRBD1. CDR3 length: 17 residues. Germline V gives CDR1 SGHVS, CDR2 FQNEAQ. As DNA, the CDR3 is TGTGCCAGCAGCCTCGCAATCTCTTTTAGACAGGGCTACCAGCAGTACTTC. This translates into CASSLAISFRQGYQQYF.

The chain is built from TRBV29-1 and TRBJ1-4, with 8 bases lining up with TRBD1. With V trimmed by 4 bases and J by 2 bases, 3 bases remained unmatched. The CDR3 is 14 residues long. Germline V gene data show CDR1 as SQVTM and CDR2 as ANQGSEA. The CDR3 DNA reads as TGCAGCGTTGCTGACAGGGGTACTAATGAAAAACTGTTTTTT. Translation gives CSVADRGTNEKLFF.

This clonotype showed up many times. A single base separates this from a much larger clone, so it may be a read error. J is TRBJ2-7 and V is TRBV20-1; D remains unclear. V lost 0 bases to trimming and J lost 6 bases, with 15 bases between them. Germline V gives CDR1 DFQATT, CDR2 SNEGSKA (reference sequence). This CDR3 has 14 amino acids. Here the CDR3 reads CSARDGYTASEQYF. The CDR3 region has the DNA TGCAGTGCTAGAGATGGGTACACAGCCTCCGAGCAGTACTTC.

This clonotype was observed many times. A single base separates this from a much larger clone, so it may be a read error. The J gene is TRBJ2-5, the V gene TRBV7-2; possible D gene TRBD2, 6 bases. Per germline, CDR1 SGHTA and CDR2 FQGNSA. The CDR3 length is 15 residues. Here the CDR3 reads CASSLERVAGQTQHF. The DNA for the CDR3 is TGTGCCAGCAGCTTAGAGCGGGTAGCCGGGCAGACCCAGCACTTC. The whole variable domain, filled in from reference TRBV7-2 and TRBJ2-5, reads GAGVSQSPSNKVTEKGKDVELRCDPISGHTALYWYRQSLGQGLEFLIYFQGNSAPDKSGLPSDRFSAERTGGSVSTLTIQRTQQEDSAVYLCASSLERVAGQTQHFGPGTRLLVL.

This clonotype was detected only a few times. The rearrangement links TRBV3-1 to TRBJ2-6; maybe TRBD2 (6 bases). Germline CDR1 LGHDT, CDR2 YNNKEL (reference sequence). V lost 4 bases to trimming and J lost 10 bases, with 17 bases between them. The CDR3 consists of 15 residues. CDR3 amino acids: CASSPRDVGGNVLTF. CDR3 in DNA: TGTGCCAGCAGCCCCCGGGACGTCGGGGGTAACGTCCTGACTTTC.

The CDR3 loop is CASSGGAGTENYEQYF. The CDR3 DNA reads as TGCGCCAGCAGCGGCGGGGCAGGGACAGAAAACTACGAGCAGTACTTC. The chain couples TRBV5-1 to TRBJ2-7, with D possibly being TRBD1 (7 bases). Between the trimmed V and J ends, which lost 4 bases and 3 bases, there was a span of 20 bases. CDR1 and CDR2 (germline): SGHRS, YFSETQ. This CDR3 region has 16 residues. Looking up the rest from reference TRBV5-1 and TRBJ2-7 gives the full variable domain: KAGVTQTPRYLIKTRGQQVTLSCSPISGHRSVSWYQQTPGQGLQFLFEYFSETQRNKGNFPGRFSGRQFSNSRSEMNVSTLELGDSALYLCASSGGAGTENYEQYFGPGTRLTVT.

As to this clonotype: This may be a read error, as it is one base from a much larger clone. The chain uses TRBV7-9 and TRBJ2-5, with a possible D match to TRBD2 (7 bases). V lost 11 bases, J lost 4 bases, and 23 bases lay in between. This CDR3 spans 15 amino acids. CDR1 is SEHNR, CDR2 FQNEAQ, per germline (reference sequence). The CDR3 nucleotides are TGTGCCTGCGTCGGGGAAAAGGGGGGGGGAGAGACCCAGTACTTC. Protein sequence: CACVGEKGGGETQYF.

This clonotype came up a few times. The chain is built from TRBV5-4 and TRBJ2-3; 15 bases line up with TRBD2. Germline-derived CDR1 and CDR2 are SGHNT and YYREEE (reference sequence). The junction had 1 base not matched to a gene; V was cut back by 2 bases and J by 6 bases. The CDR3 is 15 amino acids. CDR3 amino acids: CASSFGTSGRDTQYF. CDR3 nucleotide sequence: TGTGCCAGCAGCTTCGGGACTAGCGGGAGGGATACGCAGTATTTT.

This clonotype was found a few times. The chain joins TRBV19 to TRBJ1-4; no clear D. CDR1 is LNHDA and CDR2 is SQIVND in the germline V gene (reference sequence). V dropped 4 bases and J dropped 7 bases, with 13 bases sitting between them. The CDR3 is made up of 14 amino acids. Here the CDR3 reads CASSNRRQTEKLFF. CDR3 DNA sequence: TGTGCCAGTAGTAACCGACGTCAGACTGAAAAACTGTTTTTT.

Points on this clonotype: Being one base from a much bigger clone, this may be a read error. V is TRBV6-2 or TRBV6-3 and J is TRBJ2-7; the match to TRBD2 covers 10 bases. The V gene end was trimmed by 6 bases and the J gene end by 5 bases; junction bases not matched to a gene: 10. This CDR3 spans 15 amino acids. Germline V lookup: CDR1 MNHEY, CDR2 SVGEGT. The DNA for the CDR3 is TGTGCCAGCAGCATGGGGACTAGCGAGATGAACGAGCAGTACTTC. Amino acid sequence: CASSMGTSEMNEQYF.

The chain carries TRBV28 and TRBJ2-1, with 14 bases matching TRBD2. V trimming: 6 bases; J trimming: 9 bases; junction bases outside the gene matches: 13. Germline CDR1 reads MDHEN; CDR2 reads SYDVKM. The CDR3 runs 17 residues. The CDR3 region is CASSRLGTSGSQAEQFF. The CDR3 coding sequence is TGTGCCAGCAGCCGGCTCGGGACTAGCGGGAGCCAGGCTGAGCAGTTCTTC.

CDR3 residues: CASSRAGTGGKLFF. Written as DNA, the CDR3 is TGTGCCAGCAGTCGAGCCGGGACAGGGGGAAAACTGTTTTTT. This sequence joins TRBV11-3 and TRBJ1-4, with 11 bases fitting TRBD1. Trimming at V came to 6 bases and at J to 10 bases, leaving 7 bases not matched to a gene. The CDR3 consists of 14 residues. Germline CDR1 SGHNT, CDR2 YENEEA.

The sample holds a few counts of this clonotype. The rearrangement joins TRBV29-1 to TRBJ1-4; the D is unclear. Germline assignment: CDR1 SQVTM and CDR2 ANQGSEA. The ends were cut back, 4 bases at V and 1 base at J, with 13 bases in the middle. This CDR3 is 15 amino acids long. The CDR3 loop is CSVVGEVGTNEKLFF. CDR3 in DNA: TGCAGCGTTGTTGGGGAGGTCGGAACTAATGAAAAACTGTTTTTT.

This chain connects TRBV7-2 to TRBJ2-7; 7 nucleotides line up with TRBD2. This CDR3 is built from 14 residues. Germline CDR1 reads SGHTA; CDR2 reads FQGNSA. V lost 2 bases to trimming and J lost 3 bases; unmatched junction nucleotides: 4. This CDR3 is CASSLLAGVYEQYF. The DNA of the CDR3 is TGTGCCAGCAGCTTACTGGCGGGAGTCTACGAGCAGTACTTC.

The V gene is TRBV20-1, the J gene TRBJ1-1; possible D gene TRBD1, 5 bases. CDR1 is DFQATT and CDR2 is SNEGSKA in the germline V gene (reference sequence). The CDR3 has 15 amino acids. Trimming left V 0 bases short and J 4 bases short, with 15 bases between. Here the CDR3 reads CSAREGNRLTTEAFF. DNA for the CDR3: TGCAGTGCTAGAGAAGGCAACAGGCTGACCACTGAAGCTTTCTTT.

This clonotype came up many times. This chain joins TRBV29-1 and TRBJ2-4; 7 bases map to TRBD1. There are 13 residues in the CDR3. Per the germline V gene, CDR1 is SQVTM and CDR2 is ANQGSEA. V dropped 5 bases and J dropped 6; count of bases not matched to a gene: 7. DNA for the CDR3: TGCAGCGTTCAACAGGGGAACGTAAACATTCAGTACTTC. Protein: CSVQQGNVNIQYF.

This clonotype showed up many times. The chain couples TRBV5-1 to TRBJ2-1; the match to TRBD2 covers 12 bases. Germline assignment: CDR1 SGHRS and CDR2 YFSETQ. The trim removed 0 bases at V and 6 bases at J, leaving 10 bases unmatched. The CDR3 length is 18 residues. CDR3 region: CASSLAGVLAGGPNEQFF. CDR3 bases: TGCGCCAGCAGCTTGGCCGGGGTACTAGCGGGGGGCCCCAATGAGCAGTTCTTC.

This clonotype was observed many times. The V call is TRBV7-2, the J call TRBJ2-7; a possible D gene is TRBD2 (5 bases). Germline-derived CDR1 and CDR2 are SGHTA and FQGNSA. The CDR3 has 15 residues. V lost 2 bases to trimming and J lost 3 bases, with 14 bases between them. CDR3 loop: CASSLIVGSGYEQYF. As DNA, the CDR3 is TGTGCCAGCAGCTTAATAGTGGGCAGCGGCTACGAGCAGTACTTC.

The CDR3 reads CASSFYSYEQYF. CDR3 DNA: TGTGCCAGCAGTTTCTACTCCTACGAGCAGTACTTC. This rearrangement joins TRBV28 to TRBJ2-7; D gene unclear. V was trimmed by 3 bases and J by 0 bases, leaving 3 bases between them. Per the germline V gene, CDR1 is MDHEN and CDR2 is SYDVKM. This CDR3 contains 12 residues.

This clonotype was picked up many times. The chain uses TRBV24-1 and TRBJ1-2, with 8 bases aligning to TRBD1. This CDR3 is built from 15 residues. V was pared by 4 bases and J by 4 bases, with 7 bases of the junction left unmatched. Germline values: CDR1 KGHDR, CDR2 SFDVKD. For the CDR3, the DNA is TGTGCCACCAGTGACCGAACGACAGGGGTCTATGGCTACACCTTC. Residues: CATSDRTTGVYGYTF.

This chain uses TRBV13 with TRBJ2-2, with D possibly called TRBD1 or TRBD2 (5 bases each). Germline CDR1 reads PRHDT; CDR2 reads FYEKMQ (reference sequence). The ends were cut back, 4 bases at V and 7 bases at J, with 7 bases in the middle. The CDR3 loop spans 12 amino acids. Here the CDR3 reads CASSWGNGELFF. The CDR3, as DNA: TGTGCCAGCAGCTGGGGGAACGGGGAGCTGTTTTTT.

This clonotype was counted many times. This chain joins TRBV5-6 and TRBJ2-1; possibly TRBD1 or TRBD2 for D (5 bases each). Trimming shortened V by 4 bases and J by 5 bases, and 16 bases separated the two germline ends. The germline gives CDR1 SGHDT, CDR2 YYEEEE. The CDR3 extends over 15 amino acids. The CDR3 bases are TGTGCCAGCAGCCCCCCCGAGGGGCTCAACAATGAGCAGTTCTTC. Protein product: CASSPPEGLNNEQFF.

Points on this clonotype: One end of the junction does not line up with germline, which may come from a read error. The chain recombines TRBV10-2 with TRBJ2-3, with TRBD1 matching over 7 bases. The germline gives CDR1 WSHSY, CDR2 SAAADI. The CDR3 has 12 residues. The CDR3 sequence: CASRSPPGQHNF. The CDR3 DNA is TGCGCCAGCAGGAGTCCCCCGGGACAGCATAATTTT.

This clonotype was detected many times. The chain has TRBV30 and TRBJ1-1; the D gene is possibly TRBD1 (6 bases). The CDR3 spans 13 residues. Trimming shortened V by 4 bases and J by 1 base, and 10 bases separated the two germline ends. CDR1 and CDR2 (germline): GTSNPN, SVGIG (reference sequence). CDR3 DNA: TGTGCCTGGAAGTGGGGGGCGAACACTGAAGCTTTCTTT. Translation gives CAWKWGANTEAFF.

This clonotype was found many times. The chain couples TRBV9 to TRBJ1-2; D ambiguous. V lost 0 bases and J lost 2, with 11 bases in between. Germline CDR1 is SGDLS and CDR2 is YYNGEE. This CDR3 has 15 amino acids. The CDR3 loop reads CASSVAQEENYGYTF. The CDR3 coding sequence is TGTGCCAGCAGCGTAGCTCAGGAGGAGAACTATGGCTACACCTTC.

Of note for this clonotype: Since a much larger clone is just one base distant, this may be a read error. The chain couples TRBV20-1 to TRBJ2-7; tentative D call: TRBD1 (6 bases). Looked up from germline, CDR1 is DFQATT and CDR2 is SNEGSKA (reference sequence). The CDR3 is made up of 14 amino acids. The CDR3 spells CSARVGTHSSEQYF. The CDR3 DNA reads as TGCAGTGCTAGAGTCGGGACACACTCCTCCGAGCAGTACTTC.

This clonotype was seen many times. V usage is TRBV12-3 or TRBV12-4 and J usage is TRBJ2-7; a weak D match, TRBD1 (5 bases). The CDR3 spans 15 residues. V lost 6 bases and J lost 0, with 15 bases in between. CDR3 amino acids: CASRAGSQSSYEQYF. The CDR3 DNA follows: TGTGCCAGCAGGGCAGGGTCCCAAAGCTCCTACGAGCAGTACTTC.

This clonotype was recorded many times. This chain uses TRBV5-1 with TRBJ1-1; 7 bases are shared with TRBD1. V shed 2 bases, J shed 2 bases, and the junction held 9 bases outside the gene matches. Germline V lookup: CDR1 SGHRS, CDR2 YFSETQ. The CDR3 covers 16 residues. CDR3 nucleotide sequence: TGCGCCAGCAGCTTTACGGCAGGGGGAAGTAACACTGAAGCTTTCTTT. It encodes CASSFTAGGSNTEAFF.